This T cell receptor beta chain was obtained from a study of T cell changes during pregnancy in multiple sclerosis. The CDR3 runs to 15 residues. V was trimmed by 4 bases and J by 3 bases, leaving 15 bases between them. Germline lookup yields CDR1 LGHNA and CDR2 YNFKEQ. Repertoires were generated with immunoSEQ multiplex PCR, while TCRdb's copy carries only in-frame clones and drops some. The sample contains roughly 60,000 clones, around 93% of which appear only once. The chain has TRBV4-2 and TRBJ2-5; perhaps TRBD2 as D (6 bases). Here the sequenced sample was CD4+ T cells from peripheral blood mononuclear cells, taken in the first trimester of pregnancy. The receptor was isolated from a female donor with multiple sclerosis, enrolled in a pregnancy study. In DNA, the CDR3 is TGTGCCAGCAGCCGGGCGAGGGTAGCGGAAGAGACCCAGTACTTC. This codes for CASSRARVAEETQYF.